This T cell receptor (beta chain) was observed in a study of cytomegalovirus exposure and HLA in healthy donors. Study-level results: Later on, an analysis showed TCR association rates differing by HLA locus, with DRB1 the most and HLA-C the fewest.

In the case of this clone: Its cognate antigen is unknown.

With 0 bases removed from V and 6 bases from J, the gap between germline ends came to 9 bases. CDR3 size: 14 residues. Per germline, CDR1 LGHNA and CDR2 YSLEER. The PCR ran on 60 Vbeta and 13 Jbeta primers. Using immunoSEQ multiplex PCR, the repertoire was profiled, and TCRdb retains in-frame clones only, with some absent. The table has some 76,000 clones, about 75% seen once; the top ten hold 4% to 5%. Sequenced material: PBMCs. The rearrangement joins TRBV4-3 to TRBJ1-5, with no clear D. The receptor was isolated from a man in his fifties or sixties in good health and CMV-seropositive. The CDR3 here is CASSQDHPSQPQHF. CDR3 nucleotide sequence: TGCGCCAGCAGCCAAGATCACCCCAGTCAGCCCCAGCATTTT.